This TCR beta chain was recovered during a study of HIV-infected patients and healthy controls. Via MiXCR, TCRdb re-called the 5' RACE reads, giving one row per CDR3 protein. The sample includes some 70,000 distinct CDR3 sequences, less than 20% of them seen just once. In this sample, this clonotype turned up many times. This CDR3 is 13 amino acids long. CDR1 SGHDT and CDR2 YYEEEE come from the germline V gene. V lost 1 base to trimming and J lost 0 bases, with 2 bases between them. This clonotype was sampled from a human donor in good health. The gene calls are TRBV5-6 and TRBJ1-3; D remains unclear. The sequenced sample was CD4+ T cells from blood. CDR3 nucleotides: TGTGCCAGCAGCTTGATCTCTGGAAACACCATATATTTT. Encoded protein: CASSLISGNTIYF.